This is a list of T cell receptor beta chains from one sample in a study of STAT3 mutations in large granular lymphocyte leukemia. Produced via immunoSEQ multiplex PCR; TCRdb's table is partial and in-frame only. The sample gives 12,000 or so clones, less than 90% of which show up once; roughly nine tenths is in the top ten. Sequenced material: peripheral blood mononuclear cells. Receptors were obtained from an elderly man with T-cell large granular lymphocyte leukemia. Some clones in this sample may be carry-over from other donors' samples. Each CDR3 is given with its conserved first and last residue. The D gene is left open where the match is weak. Clone sizes are given selectively: once, few, many, or a class where the clone is expanded.

V gene: TRBV29-1; clone size: -; J gene: TRBJ1-1; D gene: -; CDR3 protein: CSVERREEAFF; CDR3 DNA: TGCAGCGTTGAAAGGCGGGAAGAAGCTTTCTTT
V gene: TRBV19; clone size: -; J gene: TRBJ1-1; D gene: -; CDR3 protein: CASTPSVNTEAFF; CDR3 DNA: TGTGCCAGTACCCCCTCAGTTAACACTGAAGCTTTCTTT
V gene: TRBV5-6; clone size: -; J gene: TRBJ2-7; D gene: -; CDR3 protein: CASSLVSTNYEQYF; CDR3 DNA: TGTGCCAGCAGCTTGGTGTCCACAAACTACGAGCAGTACTTC
V gene: TRBV5-1; clone size: -; J gene: TRBJ2-7; D gene: -; CDR3 protein: CASSLVSGGVYEQYF; CDR3 DNA: TGCGCCAGCAGCTTGGTTTCTGGAGGAGTCTACGAGCAGTACTTC
V gene: TRBV18; clone size: -; J gene: TRBJ1-6; D gene: -; CDR3 protein: CASSPDLQSPLHF; CDR3 DNA: TGTGCCAGCTCACCAGATCTTCAGTCACCCCTCCACTTT
V gene: TRBV6-5; clone size: few; J gene: TRBJ1-4; D gene: TRBD1; CDR3 protein: CASSYSPGQGGEKLFF; CDR3 DNA: TGTGCCAGCAGTTATTCCCCGGGACAGGGGGGTGAAAAACTGTTTTTT
V gene: TRBV5-4; clone size: -; J gene: TRBJ1-2; D gene: -; CDR3 protein: CASSFRAGFYGYTF; CDR3 DNA: TGTGCCAGCAGCTTTAGGGCCGGGTTCTATGGCTACACCTTC
V gene: TRBV11-1; clone size: -; J gene: TRBJ1-2; D gene: -; CDR3 protein: CASSLADGPPHYTF; CDR3 DNA: TGTGCCAGCAGCTTAGCCGACGGCCCTCCCCACTACACCTTC
V gene: TRBV30; clone size: -; J gene: TRBJ1-6; D gene: -; CDR3 protein: CAWSPGLYNSPLHF; CDR3 DNA: TGTGCCTGGAGCCCGGGTTTGTATAATTCACCCCTCCACTTT
V gene: TRBV21-1; clone size: -; J gene: TRBJ2-7; D gene: -; CDR3 protein: CASSKTPPGEQYF; CDR3 DNA: TGTGCCAGCAGCAAAACCCCGCCGGGTGAGCAGTACTTC